This T cell receptor (beta chain) emerged from a study of CD8+ T cells in alopecia areata. The overall study: Approximately 6-10-week-old female C3H/HeJ mice were grafted with skin from spontaneously alopecic roughly 6-12-month-old C3H/HeJ graft donors.

Following RNA extraction, reverse transcription yielded cDNA that acted as the sequencing template. Generated by immunoSEQ multiplex PCR, the TCRdb table keeps only in-frame clones and is missing some. The sample was found to contain around 20,000 clones, and every one recurs. This clone was seen many times. Here the gene names and germline are mouse. The read stops 4 residues short of the end of the CDR3; the missing end is completed from the germline J gene. A sort of pooled cutaneous lymph node cells used CD4, CD8alpha, NKG2D, NKG2ACE and other stains. The CDR3 extends over 13 amino acids. Germline V lookup: CDR1 FNHDT, CDR2 SITEND (reference sequence). With 6 bases clipped from V and 3 bases from J, the junction kept 2 bases outside the gene matches.

This receptor was taken from a C3H/HeJ mouse with alopecia areata. This line is of MHC haplotype H2-k. Sequenced: CD8+ T cells sorted from a lymph node. The V and J genes are TRBV19 and TRBJ2-1; 8 positions agree with TRBD2. CDR3 bases read: TGTGCCAGCAATGGGGGGGGCTATGCT. Protein product: CASNGGGYA. The whole CDR3 is CASNGGGYAEQFF.